This T cell receptor beta chain was sequenced during a study of cytomegalovirus exposure and HLA in healthy donors. Study-level information: Researchers found that roughly 80% of over 350 genotyped donors fell within the Caucasian-associated ancestry cluster. Study results and limitations: Most of the TCR beta V segments (in an earlier analysis) were productive either about 87% or about 30% of the time. Exclusion as indistinguishable affected some V segments, including TRBV6-2 and TRBV6-3.

J lost 6 bases, V lost 6 bases, and 8 bases had no gene match. The CDR3 length is 14 residues. The germline V gene has CDR1 LNHDA and CDR2 SQIVND (reference sequence). The PCR was carried out with 60 Vbeta primers and 13 Jbeta primers. Only in-frame clones appear in the TCRdb table, and some are missing; sequencing was by immunoSEQ multiplex PCR. This sample carries roughly 130,000 clones, approximately 81% of them seen once, and the ten largest clones take about 2%. Comments on this clone: Its specificity is unknown.

The sequence derives from a man in his late teens or twenties in good health and CMV-seronegative. The V gene is TRBV19, the J gene TRBJ2-3; 8 positions match TRBD2. The sequenced material came from PBMCs. This CDR3 is CASRRREGGDTQYF. As DNA, the CDR3 is TGTGCCAGTAGGAGACGGGAGGGTGGTGATACGCAGTATTTT.